The T cell receptor (beta chain) under discussion was sequenced for a study of T cell repertoires in cytomegalovirus infection. Background on the study: Public signatures in TCR beta pointed to CMV infection and matching HLA type. Findings and limits, study-wide: Clonotypes of TCR beta that were HLA-C-restricted and CMV-specific dominated the ex vivo response. Pooled public TCR beta family frequency picked out CMV carriers with the relevant HLA.

Via MiXCR, TCRdb re-called the reads, giving one row per CDR3 protein. The sample includes 650,000 to 900,000 distinct CDR3 sequences, 29% of them seen just once. The CDR3 is 15 residues long. V was shortened by 5 bases and J by 7 bases, with 17 bases between the two germline ends. In germline, CDR1 is SGHVS, CDR2 FQNEAQ. This clonotype was seen repeatedly, ten times or more. Its matching antigen is unknown. The starting material was cultured CD8+ T cells from PBMCs, obtained from culture after CMV antigen stimulation. The chain couples TRBV7-8 to TRBJ2-2, with D perhaps TRBD1 (6 bases). The clonotype was recovered from a human donor in good health (CMV status not recorded). Some clones in this sample may be carry-over from other donors' samples. The CDR3 protein is CASSGKQGKVGELFF. CDR3 sequence (DNA): TGTGCCAGCAGCGGGAAGCAGGGGAAGGTCGGGGAGCTGTTTTTT.